The clone carrying this TCR beta chain has ten or more counts. The data stem from a study of T-cell reconstitution after alpha-beta-depleted transplantation in children. Unique molecular identifiers were incorporated when the TCRbeta library was constructed. Each CDR3 protein is one row after TCRdb ran MiXCR on the PCR reads. The data contain 83,000 or so distinct CDR3 sequences, roughly 8.4% of them singletons. The CDR3 length is 20 residues. Looked up from germline, CDR1 is SGHAT and CDR2 is FQDESV (reference sequence). The V and J ends lost 1 base and 6 bases, in that order; junction bases with no gene match: 22.

This sequence originates from a human donor who donated a stem cell graft to a child with congenital amegakaryocytic thrombocytopenia. V is TRBV11-1 and J is TRBJ1-2; 8 bases are shared with TRBD1. The sample here was PBMCs from the stem cell graft donor, taken from the stem cell graft. DNA for the CDR3: TGTGCCAGCAGCTTAGGTTTCCCCAAAATTCCCGGGACAGGTTCCAATGGCTACACCTTC. This encodes CASSLGFPKIPGTGSNGYTF.